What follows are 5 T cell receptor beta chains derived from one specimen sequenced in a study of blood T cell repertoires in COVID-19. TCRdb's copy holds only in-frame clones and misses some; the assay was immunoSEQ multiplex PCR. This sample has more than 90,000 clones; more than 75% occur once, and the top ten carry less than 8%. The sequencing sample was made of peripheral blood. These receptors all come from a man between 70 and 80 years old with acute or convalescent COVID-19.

This CDR3 reads CASSLGQGAPGYTF. CDR3 DNA: TGTGCCAGCAGTCTAGGTCAGGGGGCGCCCGGCTACACCTTC. The gene calls are TRBV2 and TRBJ1-2; TRBD1 aligns across 8 bases. The CDR3 spans 14 residues. V was pared by 5 bases and J by 8 bases, with 10 bases of the junction left unmatched. Germline values: CDR1 SNHLY, CDR2 FYNNEI.

CDR3 sequence: CASSGGSVGTSGYNEQFF. CDR3 nucleotides: TGCGCCAGCAGCGGCGGCTCGGTGGGGACTAGCGGCTACAATGAGCAGTTCTTC. The chain uses TRBV5-1 and TRBJ2-1; 11 bases agree with TRBD2. The CDR3 is 18 residues long. The J segment lost 3 bases and the V segment lost 4 bases, leaving 12 bases of the junction unmatched. Germline V gene data show CDR1 as SGHRS and CDR2 as YFSETQ.

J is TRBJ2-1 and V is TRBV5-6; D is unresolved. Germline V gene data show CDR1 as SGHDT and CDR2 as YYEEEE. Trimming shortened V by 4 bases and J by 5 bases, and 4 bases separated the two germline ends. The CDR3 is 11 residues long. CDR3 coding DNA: TGTGCCAGCAGCGCAGACAATGAGCAGTTCTTC. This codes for CASSADNEQFF.

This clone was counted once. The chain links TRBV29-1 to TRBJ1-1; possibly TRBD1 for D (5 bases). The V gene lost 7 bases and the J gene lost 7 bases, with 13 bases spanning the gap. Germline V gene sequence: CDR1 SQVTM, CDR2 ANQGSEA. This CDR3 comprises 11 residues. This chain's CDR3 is CSAGGIGEAFF. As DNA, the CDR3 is TGCAGCGCCGGGGGTATAGGTGAAGCTTTCTTT.

CDR3 nucleotide sequence: TGCGCCAGCAGCTTGGCCGTAATCACAGATACGCAGTATTTT. This sequence encodes CASSLAVITDTQYF. The chain carries TRBV5-1 and TRBJ2-3; D unresolved. This CDR3 is 14 amino acids long. CDR1 and CDR2 from the germline V gene are SGHRS and YFSETQ. V shed 0 bases and J shed 2 bases, with 7 bases lying between them.